This T cell receptor (beta chain) was identified during a study of T-cell memory formation after mild COVID-19. As for the study in general: Across donors, TCR clusters were largely donor specific. Study outcomes and limitations: Clones shrinking from day 15 to 85 showed even CD4/CD8 mixes; later expanders tilted CD4+. CD4+ contracting clones were found mainly in CM and EM, and CD8+ ones in EMRA.

Concerning this clonotype: Its cognate antigen is unknown.

A 5'RACE reaction primed in the constant segment made cDNA libraries of TCR alpha and TCR beta, and these carried sample barcodes and UMIs. TCRdb used MiXCR to reprocess the 5' RACE reads, holding one entry per CDR3 protein. Among roughly 560,000 distinct CDR3 sequences, just over 20% were seen once, and the ten largest hold approximately 12%. V lost 0 bases and J lost 5; bases outside the gene matches: 1. This CDR3 has 13 residues. CDR1 SGHRS and CDR2 YFSETQ come from the germline V gene. The sequencing sample was made of PBMCs or a T cell subset sorted from them (not recorded which). The sequence was collected from an adult woman who had mild COVID-19 (a few samples of this study predate the infection). Cell type and time point are not known. V and J are TRBV5-1 and TRBJ2-7, with TRBD2 matching 8 bases. The CDR3 region is CASSLVGLDEQYF. Written as DNA, the CDR3 is TGCGCCAGCAGCTTGGTGGGACTAGACGAGCAGTACTTC.